These 9 T cell receptor beta chains share one sample of origin, sequenced in a study of cytomegalovirus exposure and HLA in healthy donors. The PCR employed 60 Vbeta primers together with 13 Jbeta primers. Sequenced by immunoSEQ multiplex PCR; TCRdb stores in-frame clones only, minus some. Of approximately 140,000 clones detected, roughly 75% appear once; the ten largest clones hold approximately 6.2%. The source material was PBMCs. These TCRs come from a man aged 40-50 years in good health and CMV-seropositive.

The chain carries TRBV18 and TRBJ2-3; D may be TRBD2 (7 bases). V shed 0 bases and J shed 3 bases, with 16 bases lying between them. This CDR3 region has 17 residues. Germline loops: CDR1 KGHSH, CDR2 LQKENI. The DNA of the CDR3 is TGTGCCAGCTCACCACCGTATCGCGGGGGCACAACAGATACGCAGTATTTT. Translation gives CASSPPYRGGTTDTQYF.

The V gene is TRBV6-4, the J gene TRBJ1-1; D is undetermined. V was shortened by 8 bases and J by 0 bases, with 10 bases between the two germline ends. The CDR3 runs 13 residues. The V gene's germline CDR1 is MRHNA and CDR2 SNTAGT. The CDR3 sequence is CASSRGLNTEAFF. The CDR3 nucleotides are TGTGCCAGCTCTCGAGGCTTGAACACTGAAGCTTTCTTT.

J is TRBJ1-1 and V is TRBV27, with D maybe TRBD1 (5 bases). Trimming removed 3 bases from V and 7 bases from J, with 9 bases in between. The V gene's germline CDR1 is MNHEY and CDR2 SMNVEV (reference sequence). The CDR3 consists of 12 residues. The CDR3 loop is CASSFWGGEAFF. The CDR3 bases are TGTGCCAGCAGTTTTTGGGGGGGTGAAGCTTTCTTT.

The chain employs TRBV5-1 and TRBJ2-1; D may be TRBD2 (5 bases). Germline CDR1 is SGHRS and CDR2 is YFSETQ. The CDR3 has 15 residues. The V end was cut by 4 bases, the J end by 5 bases, with 16 bases between. CDR3 in amino acids: CASSVGLLPNNEQFF. The CDR3 DNA sequence: TGCGCCAGCAGCGTTGGACTTTTACCTAACAATGAGCAGTTCTTC.

The rearrangement joins TRBV6-6 to TRBJ2-7, with D possibly being TRBD1 (6 bases). This CDR3 has 14 residues. The germline gives CDR1 MNHNY, CDR2 SVGAGI (reference sequence). The V end was cut by 1 base, the J end by 4 bases, with 11 bases between. The CDR3 sequence: CASSYLGGMYEQYF. Here the CDR3 DNA reads TGTGCCAGCAGTTACTTAGGGGGTATGTACGAGCAGTACTTC.

This clone showed up just a few times. V is TRBV2 and J is TRBJ1-3; TRBD1 aligns across 8 bases. The CDR3 sequence is 15 residues long. Germline lookup yields CDR1 SNHLY and CDR2 FYNNEI. V lost 6 bases to trimming and J lost 1 base; unmatched junction nucleotides: 5. CDR3 DNA: TGTGCCAGCAGGCCTGACAGGGGTTCTGGAAACACCATATATTTT. Translating gives CASRPDRGSGNTIYF.

The chain uses TRBV29-1 and TRBJ2-3; D is ambiguous. Germline V lookup: CDR1 SQVTM, CDR2 ANQGSEA. The CDR3 has 13 amino acids. Trimming removed 5 bases at V and 2 bases at J, with 11 bases between. The CDR3 nucleotides read TGCAGCGTTCTAGGAATTAACACAGATACGCAGTATTTT. Protein: CSVLGINTDTQYF.

This chain uses TRBV11-2 with TRBJ1-6; 7 bases are a match to TRBD1. This CDR3 has 13 residues. Per the germline V gene, CDR1 is SGHAT and CDR2 is FQNNGV. J lost 3 bases, V lost 11 bases, and 4 bases had no gene match. CDR3 residues: CAVTGSYNSPLHF. The DNA of the CDR3 is TGTGCCGTGACAGGGAGCTATAATTCACCCCTCCACTTT.

The genes are TRBV30 and TRBJ2-7; possibly TRBD2 for D (7 bases). The CDR3 spans 13 residues. CDR1 and CDR2 (germline): GTSNPN, SVGIG (reference sequence). V was clipped by 8 bases and J by 0 bases, with 14 bases between them. CDR3 nucleotide sequence: TGTGCCGGGGGGGCGGGGAACTCCTACGAGCAGTACTTC. Amino acid sequence: CAGGAGNSYEQYF.